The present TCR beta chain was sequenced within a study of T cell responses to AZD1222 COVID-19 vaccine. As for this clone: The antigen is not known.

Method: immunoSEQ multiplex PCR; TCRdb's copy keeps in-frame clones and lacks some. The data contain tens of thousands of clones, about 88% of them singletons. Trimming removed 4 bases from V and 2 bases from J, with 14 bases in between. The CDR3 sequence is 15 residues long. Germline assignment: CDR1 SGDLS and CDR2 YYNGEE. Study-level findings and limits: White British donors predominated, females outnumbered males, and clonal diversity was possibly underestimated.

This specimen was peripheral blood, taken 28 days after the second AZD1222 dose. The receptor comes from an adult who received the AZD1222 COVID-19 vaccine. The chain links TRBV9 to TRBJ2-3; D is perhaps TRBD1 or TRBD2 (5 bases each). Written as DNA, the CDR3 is TGTGCCAGCAGCCCTCGGGACCATGACACAGATACGCAGTATTTT. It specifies CASSPRDHDTDTQYF.